One sample yielded the 5 T cell receptor beta chains listed below, sequenced in a study of cytomegalovirus exposure and HLA in healthy donors (dated by TCRdb to about 2017). Receptors were amplified or captured by the immunoSEQ multiplex PCR assay. A mixture of 60 forward primers for TCR Vbeta segments and 13 reverse primers for TCR Jbeta segments was used in the multiplex PCR. Sourced from immuneACCESS, this table was stored by TCRdb with only in-frame sequences that have V and J called. A share of the clones is absent; for the studies checked, an unresolved V gene accounts for under half, and the remainder has no known explanation. The sample's records list more than 85,000 clones. 5.5% to 6.5% of the sample belongs to the ten largest clones. Material for sequencing was PBMCs. Receptors originate from a girl under 18 in good health and CMV-seropositive.

The rearrangement joins TRBV5-6 to TRBJ1-2, with 9 bases aligning to TRBD1. The CDR3 contains 15 residues. The V and J ends lost 4 bases and 8 bases, in that order; junction bases with no gene match: 12. Looked up from germline, CDR1 is SGHDT and CDR2 is YYEEEE. The DNA for the CDR3 is TGTGCCAGCAGCCTTCCGGGACAGGGAGGGTTGGGCTACACCTTC. Protein sequence: CASSLPGQGGLGYTF.

Comments on this clone: Other DNA sequences in the sample encode the same CDR3. The chain joins TRBV29-1 to TRBJ1-2; D remains unclear. Looked up from germline, CDR1 is SQVTM and CDR2 is ANQGSEA. Between the trimmed V and J ends, which lost 4 bases and 4 bases, there was a span of 16 bases. CDR3 length: 14 residues. Here the CDR3 DNA reads TGCAGCGTTGGTGGAGGAACCAGCTCCTATGGCTACACCTTC. Protein: CSVGGGTSSYGYTF.

V gene TRBV5-5 combines with J gene TRBJ1-2; D uncertain. V was cut by 3 bases and J by 8 bases, with 11 bases left in between. Germline V lookup: CDR1 SGHKS, CDR2 YYEKEE (reference sequence). This CDR3 has 12 amino acids. DNA for the CDR3: TGTGCCAGCAGCTGGGGAGGGAAGGGCTACACCTTC. Its protein product is CASSWGGKGYTF.

The chain uses TRBV5-1 and TRBJ2-7; D is perhaps TRBD1 (6 bases). CDR1 is SGHRS, CDR2 YFSETQ, per germline. The CDR3 runs 15 residues. V was pared by 4 bases and J by 2 bases, with 16 bases between. CDR3 DNA sequence: TGCGCCAGCAGCCCGGCCGGGACACCAACCTACGAGCAGTACTTC. This codes for CASSPAGTPTYEQYF.

V usage is TRBV18 and J usage is TRBJ1-3; the D gene is possibly TRBD1 (6 bases). Germline V lookup: CDR1 KGHSH, CDR2 LQKENI. Deletions cut 1 base from V and 2 bases from J, with 24 bases between. This CDR3 region has 20 residues. Here the CDR3 reads CASSPLQVKIPDRPGNTIYF. The CDR3 DNA reads as TGTGCCAGCTCACCACTCCAAGTTAAAATACCAGACAGGCCTGGAAACACCATATATTTT.